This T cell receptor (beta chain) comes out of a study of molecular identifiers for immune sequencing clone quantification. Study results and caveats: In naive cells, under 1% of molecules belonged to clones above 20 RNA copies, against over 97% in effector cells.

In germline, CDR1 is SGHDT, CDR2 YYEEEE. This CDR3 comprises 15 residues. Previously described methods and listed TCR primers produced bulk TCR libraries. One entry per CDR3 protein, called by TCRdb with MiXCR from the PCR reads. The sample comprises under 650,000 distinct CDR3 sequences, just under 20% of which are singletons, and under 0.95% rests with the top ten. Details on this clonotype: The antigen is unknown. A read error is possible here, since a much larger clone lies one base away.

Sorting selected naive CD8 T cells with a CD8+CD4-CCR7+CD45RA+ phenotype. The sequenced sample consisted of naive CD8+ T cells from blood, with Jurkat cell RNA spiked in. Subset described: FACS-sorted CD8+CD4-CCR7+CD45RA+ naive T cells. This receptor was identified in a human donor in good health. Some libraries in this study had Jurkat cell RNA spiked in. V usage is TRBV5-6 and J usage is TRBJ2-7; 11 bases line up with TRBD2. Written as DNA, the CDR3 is TGTGCCGGCAGCTTGCCTACTAGCGGGGGCTACGAGCAGTACTTC. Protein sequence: CAGSLPTSGGYEQYF. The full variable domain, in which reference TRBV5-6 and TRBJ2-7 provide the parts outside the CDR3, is DAGVTQSPTHLIKTRGQQVTLRCSPKSGHDTVSWYQQALGQGPQFIFQYYEEEERQRGNFPDRFSGHQFPNYSSELNVNALLLGDSALYLCAGSLPTSGGYEQYFGPGTRLTVT.